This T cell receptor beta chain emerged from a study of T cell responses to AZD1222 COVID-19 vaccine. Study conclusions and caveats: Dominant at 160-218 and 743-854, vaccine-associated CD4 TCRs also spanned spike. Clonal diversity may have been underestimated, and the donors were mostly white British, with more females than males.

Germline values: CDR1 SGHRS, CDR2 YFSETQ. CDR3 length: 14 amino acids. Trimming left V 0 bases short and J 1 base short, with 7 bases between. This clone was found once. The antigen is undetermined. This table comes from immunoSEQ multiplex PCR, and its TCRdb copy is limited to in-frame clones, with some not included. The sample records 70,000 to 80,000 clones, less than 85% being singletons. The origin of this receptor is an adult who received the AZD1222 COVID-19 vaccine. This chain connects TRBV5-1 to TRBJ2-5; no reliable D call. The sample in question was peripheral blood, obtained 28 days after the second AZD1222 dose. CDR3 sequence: CASSLEGPQETQYF. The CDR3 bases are TGCGCCAGCAGCTTGGAGGGTCCCCAAGAGACCCAGTACTTC.